This T cell receptor beta chain was sequenced for a study of PD-1 blockade in classical Hodgkin lymphoma. Study-level results: The authors excluded patients who started nivolumab under 1 year after ASCT. Partial responders and progressors had significantly lower baseline TCR diversity. Relapsed/refractory patients reportedly had lower baseline diversity than newly diagnosed patients.

Remarks on this clone: Its antigen is not identified.

Every patient was affected by relapse after autologous stem cell transplantation, while exposure to brentuximab vedotin was not uniform. Libraries were prepared by immunoSEQ multiplex PCR; TCRdb keeps only in-frame clonotypes and omits some of them. Of about 76,000 clones detected, under 90% appear once; the ten largest clones hold roughly a fifth. Germline values: CDR1 MNHEY, CDR2 SMNVEV (reference sequence). This CDR3 has 16 residues. V was cut by 5 bases and J by 0 bases, with 16 bases left in between. The sequences come from peripheral blood mononuclear cells (PBMCs), collected at baseline. This chain joins TRBV27 and TRBJ1-1; weak D call: TRBD1 (5 bases). The sequence came from a human donor with classical Hodgkin lymphoma. CDR3 in amino acids: CASSPGLGGVNTEAFF. The CDR3 nucleotides are TGTGCCAGCAGTCCCGGATTGGGGGGGGTGAACACTGAAGCTTTCTTT.